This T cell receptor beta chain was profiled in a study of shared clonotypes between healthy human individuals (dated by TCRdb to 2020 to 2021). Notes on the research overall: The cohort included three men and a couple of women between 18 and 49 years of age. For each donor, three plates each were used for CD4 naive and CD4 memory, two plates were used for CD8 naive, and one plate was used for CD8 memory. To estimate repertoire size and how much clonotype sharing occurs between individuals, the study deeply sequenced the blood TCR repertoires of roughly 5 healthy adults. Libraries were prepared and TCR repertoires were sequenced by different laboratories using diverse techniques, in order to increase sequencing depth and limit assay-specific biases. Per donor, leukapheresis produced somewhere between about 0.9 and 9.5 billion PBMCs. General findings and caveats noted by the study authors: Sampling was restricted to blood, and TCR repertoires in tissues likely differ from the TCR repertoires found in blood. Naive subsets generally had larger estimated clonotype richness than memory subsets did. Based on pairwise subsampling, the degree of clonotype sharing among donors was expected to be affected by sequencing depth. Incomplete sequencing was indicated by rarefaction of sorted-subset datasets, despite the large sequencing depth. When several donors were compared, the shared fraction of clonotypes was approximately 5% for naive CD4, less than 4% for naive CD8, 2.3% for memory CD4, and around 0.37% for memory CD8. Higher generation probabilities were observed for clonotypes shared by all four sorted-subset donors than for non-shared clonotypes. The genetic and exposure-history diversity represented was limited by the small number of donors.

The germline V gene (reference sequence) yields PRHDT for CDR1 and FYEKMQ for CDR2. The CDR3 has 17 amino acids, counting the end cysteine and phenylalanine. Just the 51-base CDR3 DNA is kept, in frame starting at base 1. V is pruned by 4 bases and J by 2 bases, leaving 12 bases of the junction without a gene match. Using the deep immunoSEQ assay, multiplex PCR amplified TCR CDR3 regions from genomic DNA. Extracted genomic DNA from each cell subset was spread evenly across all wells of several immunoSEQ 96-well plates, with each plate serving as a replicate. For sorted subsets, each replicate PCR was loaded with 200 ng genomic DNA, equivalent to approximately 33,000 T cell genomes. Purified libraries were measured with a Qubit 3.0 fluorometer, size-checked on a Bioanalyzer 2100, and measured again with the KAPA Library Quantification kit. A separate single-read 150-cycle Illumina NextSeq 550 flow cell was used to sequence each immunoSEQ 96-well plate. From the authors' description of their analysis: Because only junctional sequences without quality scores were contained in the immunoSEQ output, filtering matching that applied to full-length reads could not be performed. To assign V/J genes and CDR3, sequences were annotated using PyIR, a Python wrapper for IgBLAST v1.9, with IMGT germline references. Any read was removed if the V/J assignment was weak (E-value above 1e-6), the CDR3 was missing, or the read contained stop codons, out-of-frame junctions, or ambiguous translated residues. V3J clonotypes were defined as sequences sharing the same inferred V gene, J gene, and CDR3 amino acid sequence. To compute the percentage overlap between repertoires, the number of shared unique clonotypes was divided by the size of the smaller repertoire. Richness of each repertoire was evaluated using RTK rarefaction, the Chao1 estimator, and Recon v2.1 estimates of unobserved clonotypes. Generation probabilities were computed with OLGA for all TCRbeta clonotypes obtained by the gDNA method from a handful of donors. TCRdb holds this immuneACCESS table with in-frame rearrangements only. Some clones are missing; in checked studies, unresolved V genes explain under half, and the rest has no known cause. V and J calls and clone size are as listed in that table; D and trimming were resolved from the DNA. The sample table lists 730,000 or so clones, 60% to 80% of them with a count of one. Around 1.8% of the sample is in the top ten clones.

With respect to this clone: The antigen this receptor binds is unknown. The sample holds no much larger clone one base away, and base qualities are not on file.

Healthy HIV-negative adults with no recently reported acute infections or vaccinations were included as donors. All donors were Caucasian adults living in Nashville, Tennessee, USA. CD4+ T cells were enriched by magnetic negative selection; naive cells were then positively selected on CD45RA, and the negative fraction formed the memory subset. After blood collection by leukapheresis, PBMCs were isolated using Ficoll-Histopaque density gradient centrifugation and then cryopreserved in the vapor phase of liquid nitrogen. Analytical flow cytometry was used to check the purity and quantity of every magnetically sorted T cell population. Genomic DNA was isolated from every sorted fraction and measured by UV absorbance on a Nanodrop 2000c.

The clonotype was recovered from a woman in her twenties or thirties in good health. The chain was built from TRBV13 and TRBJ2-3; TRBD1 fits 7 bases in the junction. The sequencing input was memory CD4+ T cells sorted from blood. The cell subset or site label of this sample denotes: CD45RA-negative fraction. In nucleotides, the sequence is TGTGCCAGCAGCTCAGCGAGGGACAGACCATTCACAGATACGCAGTATTTT. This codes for CASSSARDRPFTDTQYF.